These 3 T cell receptor beta chains share one sample of origin, sequenced in a study of cytomegalovirus exposure and HLA in healthy donors (dated by TCRdb to the late 2010s). Library construction relied on the immunoSEQ multiplex PCR assay. For the multiplex PCR, a mixture combining 60 forward primers for TCR Vbeta segments and 13 reverse primers for TCR Jbeta segments was used. TCRdb carries this immuneACCESS record with in-frame sequences only. Its versions omit some clonotypes, under half of them owing to an unresolved V gene in the studies checked, with the rest unexplained. Here the sample has tens of thousands of clones; about 77% occur a single time. Of the sample, over 9.5% is held by the ten largest clones. The sample comprised PBMCs. The receptor set was obtained from a man in his forties or fifties in good health and CMV-seronegative.

This clone has a handful of counts. J is TRBJ2-1 and V is TRBV7-6; TRBD2 might be the D (6 bases). CDR1 and CDR2 (germline): SGHVS, FNYEAQ. V was pared by 3 bases and J by 2 bases, with 8 bases between. CDR3 length equals 14 residues. The CDR3 loop is CASSLGGPYNEQFF. In DNA form, the CDR3 reads TGTGCCAGCAGCTTGGGAGGTCCCTACAATGAGCAGTTCTTC.

The chain links TRBV6-1 to TRBJ2-4, with a possible D match to TRBD2 (6 bases). This CDR3 is 13 amino acids long. The germline V gene encodes CDR1 MNHNS and CDR2 SASEGT. The CDR3 spells CAGGGRAKNIQYF. CDR3 sequence (DNA): TGTGCAGGTGGGGGGAGAGCCAAAAACATTCAGTACTTC.

The chain employs TRBV18 and TRBJ1-6; 7 positions match TRBD1. The CDR3 consists of 13 residues. The trim removed 5 bases at V and 8 bases at J, leaving 3 bases unmatched. Germline CDR1 and CDR2: KGHSH and LQKENI. The CDR3: CASSTDRDSPLHF. DNA for the CDR3: TGTGCCAGCTCAACCGACAGGGATTCACCCCTCCACTTT.